The next 26 T cell receptor beta chains were all read from a single sample in a study of cytomegalovirus exposure and HLA in healthy donors. Libraries were prepared by immunoSEQ multiplex PCR; TCRdb keeps only in-frame clonotypes and omits some of them. The sample has around 140,000 clones, approximately 94% seen once; the top ten hold about 1.7%. Sequenced: PBMCs. These receptors originate from a man aged 18 to 30 in good health and CMV-seropositive.

The chain uses TRBV29-1 and TRBJ2-3; 12 bases agree with TRBD2. Per germline, CDR1 SQVTM and CDR2 ANQGSEA. V was clipped by 6 bases and J by 4 bases; unmatched bases: 8. This CDR3 spans 15 amino acids. CDR3 in amino acids: CSVVGLAGNSDTQYF. CDR3 DNA sequence: TGCAGCGTCGTCGGACTAGCGGGAAACTCAGATACGCAGTATTTT.

The chain links TRBV5-1 to TRBJ2-5; D may be TRBD1 (5 bases). The CDR3 has 14 amino acids. From germline, CDR1 is SGHRS and CDR2 YFSETQ. The germline V and J ends were trimmed by 0 bases and 2 bases, with 8 bases remaining between them. CDR3 region: CASSLVQGQETQYF. DNA of the CDR3: TGCGCCAGCAGCTTGGTTCAGGGACAAGAGACCCAGTACTTC.

V is TRBV6-9 and J is TRBJ2-7; D is possibly TRBD1 (5 bases). Germline V CDR1 and CDR2: MNHGY, SVAAGI. Deletions cut 6 bases from V and 3 bases from J, with 21 bases between. The CDR3 consists of 16 residues. The CDR3 DNA is TGTGCCAGCAGGCAGGGTTTACCGAATAAGAGCTACGAGCAGTACTTC. Translated: CASRQGLPNKSYEQYF.

V and J are TRBV5-1 and TRBJ2-7; 14 nucleotides line up with TRBD2. The CDR3 runs to 18 residues. CDR1 is SGHRS, CDR2 YFSETQ, per germline. The junction had 14 bases not matched to a gene; V was cut back by 3 bases and J by 6 bases. The CDR3 here is CASSSPKGLAGEAGEQYF. The DNA for the CDR3 is TGCGCCAGCAGCTCGCCCAAGGGACTAGCGGGAGAAGCCGGCGAGCAGTACTTC.

The chain combines TRBV28 with TRBJ1-1; D is perhaps TRBD1 (5 bases). The CDR3 runs 14 residues. V was shortened by 1 base and J by 11 bases, with 17 bases between the two germline ends. Germline lookup yields CDR1 MDHEN and CDR2 SYDVKM. The CDR3 DNA sequence: TGTGCCAGCAGTTTATCAGGGCAGGGCACGGAGGCTTTCTTT. Protein sequence: CASSLSGQGTEAFF.

V is TRBV2 and J is TRBJ1-2, with TRBD1 matching over 7 bases. Germline CDR1 reads SNHLY; CDR2 reads FYNNEI. V shed 8 bases and J 1 base; nucleotides not matched to a gene: 7. The CDR3 spans 14 residues. CDR3 sequence reads: CASLQGDGNYGYTF. As DNA, the CDR3 is TGTGCCAGCCTCCAGGGGGACGGTAACTATGGCTACACCTTC. The complete variable domain, with remaining parts taken from reference TRBV2 and TRBJ1-2, reads EPEVTQTPSHQVTQMGQEVILRCVPISNHLYFYWYRQILGQKVEFLVSFYNNEISEKSEIFDDQFSVERPDGSNFTLKIRSTKLEDSAMYFCASLQGDGNYGYTFGSGTRLTVV.

This sequence joins TRBV2 and TRBJ2-7; 7 bases line up with TRBD2. With 7 bases clipped from V and 2 bases from J, the junction kept 8 bases outside the gene matches. CDR1 SNHLY and CDR2 FYNNEI come from the germline V gene. This CDR3 region has 14 residues. CDR3 bases: TGTGCCAGCATACCGGGGGGAAGGGCCTACGAGCAGTACTTC. Translating gives CASIPGGRAYEQYF. Full variable domain (missing parts from reference TRBV2 and TRBJ2-7): EPEVTQTPSHQVTQMGQEVILRCVPISNHLYFYWYRQILGQKVEFLVSFYNNEISEKSEIFDDQFSVERPDGSNFTLKIRSTKLEDSAMYFCASIPGGRAYEQYFGPGTRLTVT.

The V gene is TRBV27, the J gene TRBJ2-3; D is ambiguous. The CDR3 contains 18 residues. Trimming took off 1 base at V and 4 bases at J, with 21 bases between the two ends. Germline V lookup: CDR1 MNHEY, CDR2 SMNVEV (reference sequence). CDR3 protein: CASSLLGLEPSAPDTQYF. The CDR3 DNA reads TGTGCCAGCAGTTTATTGGGCCTTGAGCCATCCGCCCCAGATACGCAGTATTTT.

The chain recombines TRBV5-1 with TRBJ2-2; TRBD1 is a possible D gene (5 bases). Trimming took off 4 bases at V and 7 bases at J, with 11 bases between the two ends. Looked up from germline, CDR1 is SGHRS and CDR2 is YFSETQ. CDR3 size: 13 residues. The CDR3 loop reads CASSLDSFGELFF. The CDR3 coding sequence is TGCGCCAGCAGCCTAGACAGCTTCGGGGAGCTGTTTTTT.

The V gene is TRBV18, the J gene TRBJ2-5; TRBD1 matches at 7 bases. Germline CDR1 KGHSH, CDR2 LQKENI. Trimming took 6 bases from V and 5 from J; bases not matched to a gene: 12. The CDR3 is made up of 15 amino acids. The CDR3: CASSQETGAKETQYF. For the CDR3, the DNA is TGTGCCAGCTCCCAAGAAACAGGGGCGAAGGAGACCCAGTACTTC.

This clone was detected once. The rearrangement links TRBV15 to TRBJ1-1; D might be TRBD1 (5 bases). Trimming removed 3 bases from V and 1 base from J, with 9 bases in between. This CDR3 contains 14 residues. Germline lookup yields CDR1 LNHNV and CDR2 YYDKDF (reference sequence). Here the CDR3 reads CATSRPTANTEAFF. The CDR3 bases are TGTGCCACCAGCAGGCCGACAGCGAACACTGAAGCTTTCTTT. Supplemented by reference TRBV15 and TRBJ1-1, the full variable domain reads DAMVIQNPRYQVTQFGKPVTLSCSQTLNHNVMYWYQQKSSQAPKLLFHYYDKDFNNEADTPDNFQSRRPNTSFCFLDIRSPGLGDTAMYLCATSRPTANTEAFFGQGTRLTVV.

The chain combines TRBV10-3 with TRBJ1-3; 7 bases are a match to TRBD1. This CDR3 region has 12 residues. V lost 11 bases and J lost 4; bases outside the gene matches: 5. Per germline, CDR1 ENHRY and CDR2 SYGVKD. The CDR3 loop is CAVRTGGNTIYF. The CDR3 nucleotides read TGTGCCGTCCGGACAGGAGGAAACACCATATATTTT.

The chain links TRBV5-1 to TRBJ2-7; 9 nucleotides agree with TRBD1. The CDR3 is 14 residues long. The trim removed 3 bases at V and 6 bases at J, leaving 7 bases unmatched. Germline V gives CDR1 SGHRS, CDR2 YFSETQ. The CDR3 DNA sequence: TGCGCCAGCAGCTCCGGGACAGGGCTGACCGAGCAGTACTTC. It yields the protein CASSSGTGLTEQYF. Drawing the rest from reference TRBV5-1 and TRBJ2-7, the complete variable domain is KAGVTQTPRYLIKTRGQQVTLSCSPISGHRSVSWYQQTPGQGLQFLFEYFSETQRNKGNFPGRFSGRQFSNSRSEMNVSTLELGDSALYLCASSSGTGLTEQYFGPGTRLTVT.

The chain combines TRBV28 with TRBJ1-2, with 7 bases identical to TRBD1. Germline assignment: CDR1 MDHEN and CDR2 SYDVKM. V lost 5 bases, J lost 0 bases, and 6 bases stayed unmatched. The CDR3 is made up of 15 amino acids. The CDR3 coding sequence is TGTGCCAGCAGTACCCACAGGGGAGCTAACTATGGCTACACCTTC. As protein: CASSTHRGANYGYTF.

The CDR3 here is CASSRSGSPYEQYF. The CDR3 bases are TGTGCCAGCAGCCGTAGCGGGAGTCCCTACGAGCAGTACTTC. The V gene is TRBV28, the J gene TRBJ2-7; 9 bases map to TRBD2. The trim removed 6 bases at V and 2 bases at J, leaving 5 bases unmatched. CDR3 length: 14 amino acids. The germline V gene has CDR1 MDHEN and CDR2 SYDVKM.

This clone was detected once. The V call is TRBV5-8, the J call TRBJ2-7; 11 positions match TRBD2. V was clipped by 4 bases and J by 9 bases; unmatched bases: 12. In germline, CDR1 is SGHTS, CDR2 YDEGEE. The CDR3 is 15 amino acids. Written as DNA, the CDR3 is TGTGCCAGCAGCCTTGGGACTAGCGGCTTAAGTTGGCAGTACTTC. Translation gives CASSLGTSGLSWQYF.

The chain has TRBV2 and TRBJ1-1, with no clear D. The CDR3 has 13 amino acids. Trimming removed 6 bases at V and 0 bases at J, with 8 bases between. Germline V gene data show CDR1 as SNHLY and CDR2 as FYNNEI. In nucleotides, the CDR3 is TGTGCCAGCAGCCGGTCGCTGAACACTGAAGCTTTCTTT. The encoded protein is CASSRSLNTEAFF.

The V call is TRBV28, the J call TRBJ2-1, with TRBD2 identical over 10 bases. The CDR3 is 14 amino acids. Trimming took 5 bases from V and 8 from J; bases not matched to a gene: 6. Germline CDR1 MDHEN, CDR2 SYDVKM. CDR3 sequence reads: CASSLSGRAHEQFF. The CDR3 DNA follows: TGTGCCAGCAGTCTGAGCGGGAGGGCCCATGAGCAGTTCTTC.

The chain links TRBV7-9 to TRBJ1-2, with D possibly being TRBD1 (5 bases). V dropped 5 bases and J dropped 8 bases, with 24 bases sitting between them. Germline V CDR1 and CDR2: SEHNR, FQNEAQ (reference sequence). This CDR3 has 16 amino acids. The CDR3 loop reads CASSELSGQGGKGYTF. CDR3 DNA sequence: TGTGCCAGCAGCGAACTGTCGGGGCAGGGAGGAAAGGGCTACACCTTC. Variable domain in full (rest from reference TRBV7-9 and TRBJ1-2): DTGVSQNPRHKITKRGQNVTFRCDPISEHNRLYWYRQTLGQGPEFLTYFQNEAQLEKSRLLSDRFSAERPKGSFSTLEIQRTEQGDSAMYLCASSELSGQGGKGYTFGSGTRLTVV.

The chain is built from TRBV5-1 and TRBJ1-3, with TRBD1 as a possible D gene (6 bases). V was trimmed by 0 bases and J by 0 bases, leaving 10 bases between them. Germline V CDR1 and CDR2: SGHRS, YFSETQ. There are 16 residues in the CDR3. The CDR3 bases are TGCGCCAGCAGCTTGGGGGCAGGGGACTCTGGAAACACCATATATTTT. Protein product: CASSLGAGDSGNTIYF.

The V and J genes are TRBV5-1 and TRBJ2-3, with D possibly being TRBD1 (5 bases). The CDR3 is made up of 15 amino acids. V shed 1 base and J shed 0 bases, with 9 bases lying between them. Per germline, CDR1 SGHRS and CDR2 YFSETQ. The DNA of the CDR3 is TGCGCCAGCAGCTTGTCCAGGGCGAGCACAGATACGCAGTATTTT. It specifies CASSLSRASTDTQYF. Full variable domain (outside the CDR3, taken from reference TRBV5-1 and TRBJ2-3): KAGVTQTPRYLIKTRGQQVTLSCSPISGHRSVSWYQQTPGQGLQFLFEYFSETQRNKGNFPGRFSGRQFSNSRSEMNVSTLELGDSALYLCASSLSRASTDTQYFGPGTRLTVL.

This chain connects TRBV11-3 to TRBJ2-3; 8 bases line up with TRBD1. There are 13 residues in the CDR3. Germline values: CDR1 SGHNT, CDR2 YENEEA. J was trimmed by 4 bases and V by 6 bases; bases with no gene match: 3. CDR3 residues: CASRLQGADTQYF. As DNA, the CDR3 is TGTGCCAGCAGACTACAGGGGGCAGATACGCAGTATTTT. The full variable domain, its missing parts supplied by reference TRBV11-3 and TRBJ2-3, is EAGVVQSPRYKIIEKKQPVAFWCNPISGHNTLYWYLQNLGQGPELLIRYENEEAVDDSQLPKDRFSAERLKGVDSTLKIQPAELGDSAVYLCASRLQGADTQYFGPGTRLTVL.

The rearrangement links TRBV28 to TRBJ2-3, with D possibly matching TRBD1 (6 bases). V was shortened by 2 bases and J by 4 bases, with 13 bases between the two germline ends. From germline, CDR1 is MDHEN and CDR2 SYDVKM. CDR3 size: 15 residues. CDR3 DNA: TGTGCCAGCAGTTTAAGGGGACACCGGGCAGATACGCAGTATTTT. Amino acids: CASSLRGHRADTQYF.

The CDR3 is CASSTPGTGIGNQKLFF. As DNA, the CDR3 is TGTGCCAGCAGTACTCCCGGGACAGGGATTGGGAATCAAAAACTGTTTTTT. V is TRBV28 and J is TRBJ1-4, with TRBD1 matching 9 bases. The germline V gene has CDR1 MDHEN and CDR2 SYDVKM. V lost 5 bases to trimming and J lost 9 bases; unmatched junction nucleotides: 16. CDR3 length equals 17 residues.

This clone has just one count. The V and J genes are TRBV5-4 and TRBJ1-2, with a weak D call TRBD1 (6 bases). The CDR3 consists of 13 residues. Germline V lookup: CDR1 SGHNT, CDR2 YYREEE (reference sequence). V lost 2 bases and J 7 bases, leaving 12 bases between the germline ends. CDR3 in amino acids: CASSLNRVGGYTF. The CDR3 region has the DNA TGTGCCAGCAGCTTAAACAGGGTGGGTGGCTACACCTTC.

The gene calls are TRBV30 and TRBJ2-7, with 9 bases identical to TRBD1. The V gene end was trimmed by 5 bases and the J gene end by 4 bases; junction bases not matched to a gene: 12. The CDR3 contains 15 residues. Germline assignment: CDR1 GTSNPN and CDR2 SVGIG (reference sequence). CDR3 nucleotides: TGTGCCTGGGCTAAAGTAGCGGACAGGGGTTACGAGCAGTACTTC. This sequence encodes CAWAKVADRGYEQYF.